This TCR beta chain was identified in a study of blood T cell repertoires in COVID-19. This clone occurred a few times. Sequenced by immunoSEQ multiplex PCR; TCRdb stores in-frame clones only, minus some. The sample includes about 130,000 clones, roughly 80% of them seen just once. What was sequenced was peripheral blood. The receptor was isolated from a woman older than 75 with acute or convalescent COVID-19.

The CDR3 loop is CAWSPYRLLFEGGYTF. The CDR3 DNA is TGTGCCTGGAGTCCCTATAGACTACTTTTTGAAGGGGGCTACACCTTC. The chain combines TRBV30 with TRBJ1-2; D not certain. V lost 2 bases and J lost 8, with 24 bases in between. Per germline, CDR1 GTSNPN and CDR2 SVGIG (reference sequence). The length of the CDR3 is 16 residues.